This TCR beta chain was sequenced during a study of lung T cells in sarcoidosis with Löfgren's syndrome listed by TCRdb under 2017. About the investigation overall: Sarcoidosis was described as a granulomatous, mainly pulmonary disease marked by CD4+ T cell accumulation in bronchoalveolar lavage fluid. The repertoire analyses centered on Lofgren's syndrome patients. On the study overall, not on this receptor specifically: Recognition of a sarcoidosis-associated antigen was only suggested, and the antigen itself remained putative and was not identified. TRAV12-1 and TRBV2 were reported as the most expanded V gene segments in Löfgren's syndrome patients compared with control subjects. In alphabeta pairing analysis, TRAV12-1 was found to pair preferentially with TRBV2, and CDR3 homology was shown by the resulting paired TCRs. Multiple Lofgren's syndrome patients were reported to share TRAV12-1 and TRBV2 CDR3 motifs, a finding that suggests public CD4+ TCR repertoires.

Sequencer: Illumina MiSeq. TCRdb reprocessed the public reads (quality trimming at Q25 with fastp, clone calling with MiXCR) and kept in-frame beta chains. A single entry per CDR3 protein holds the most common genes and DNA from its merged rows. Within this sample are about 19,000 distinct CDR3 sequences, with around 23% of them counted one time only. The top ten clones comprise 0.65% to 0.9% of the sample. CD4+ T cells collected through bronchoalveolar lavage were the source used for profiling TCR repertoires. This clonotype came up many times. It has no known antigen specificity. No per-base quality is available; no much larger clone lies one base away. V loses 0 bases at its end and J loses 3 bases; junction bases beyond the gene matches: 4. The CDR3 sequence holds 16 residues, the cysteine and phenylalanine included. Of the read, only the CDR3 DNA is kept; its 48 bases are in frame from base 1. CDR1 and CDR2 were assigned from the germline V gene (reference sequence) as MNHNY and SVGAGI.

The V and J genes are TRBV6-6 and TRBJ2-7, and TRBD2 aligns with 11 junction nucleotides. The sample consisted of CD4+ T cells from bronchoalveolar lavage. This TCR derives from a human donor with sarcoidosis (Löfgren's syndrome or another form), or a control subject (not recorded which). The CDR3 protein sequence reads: CASSYSIAGGNYEQYF. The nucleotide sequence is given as TGTGCCAGCAGTTACTCAATAGCGGGAGGGAACTACGAGCAGTACTTC.